This TCR beta chain is from a study of neurological immune-mediated disorders. TCRdb re-called the 5' RACE reads with MiXCR, one entry per CDR3 protein. The sample carries about 66,000 distinct CDR3 sequences, 4.5% to 5.5% recorded once. This clonotype was observed at least ten times. Per the germline V gene, CDR1 is DFQATT and CDR2 is SNEGSKA (reference sequence). This CDR3 is built from 13 residues. V was pared by 5 bases and J by 6 bases, with 6 bases of the junction left unmatched. The receptor comes from a man under 40 with multiple sclerosis. Material for sequencing was PBMCs. The rearrangement uses TRBV20-1 and TRBJ2-5, with TRBD2 matching over 10 bases. The CDR3 spells CSASSGGTKTQYF. CDR3 DNA sequence: TGCAGTGCTTCTAGCGGGGGAACGAAGACCCAGTACTTC.